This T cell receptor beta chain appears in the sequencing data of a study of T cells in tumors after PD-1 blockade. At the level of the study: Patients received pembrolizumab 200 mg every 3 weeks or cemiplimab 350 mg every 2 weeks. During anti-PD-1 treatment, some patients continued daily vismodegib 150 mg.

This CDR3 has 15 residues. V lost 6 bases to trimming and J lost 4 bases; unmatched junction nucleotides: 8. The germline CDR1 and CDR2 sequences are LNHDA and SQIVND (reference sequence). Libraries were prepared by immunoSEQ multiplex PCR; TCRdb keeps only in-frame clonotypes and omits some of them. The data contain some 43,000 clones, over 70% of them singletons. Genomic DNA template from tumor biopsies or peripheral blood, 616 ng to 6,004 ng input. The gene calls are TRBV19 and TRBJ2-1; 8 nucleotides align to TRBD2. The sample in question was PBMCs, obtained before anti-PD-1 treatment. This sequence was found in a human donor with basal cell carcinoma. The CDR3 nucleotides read TGTGCCAGTAGCCCCCCCCGGGGGGGTTACAATGAGCAGTTCTTC. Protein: CASSPPRGGYNEQFF.